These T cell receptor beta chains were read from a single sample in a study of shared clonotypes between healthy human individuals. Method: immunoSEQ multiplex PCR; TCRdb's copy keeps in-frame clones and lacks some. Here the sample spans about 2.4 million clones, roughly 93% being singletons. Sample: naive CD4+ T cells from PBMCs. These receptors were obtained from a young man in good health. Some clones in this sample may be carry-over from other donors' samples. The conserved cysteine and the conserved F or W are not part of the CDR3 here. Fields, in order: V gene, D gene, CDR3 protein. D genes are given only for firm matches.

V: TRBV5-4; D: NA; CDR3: ASSFSGDLF
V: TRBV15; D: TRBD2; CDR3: ATSTRLAKLYEQY
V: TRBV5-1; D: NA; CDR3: ASSFDRNTEAF
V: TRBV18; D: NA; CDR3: ASSPHPQNTGELF
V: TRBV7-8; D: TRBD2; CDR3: ASSLALAGVIYEQY
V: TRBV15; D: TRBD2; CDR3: ATSRVGTSGRGEQF
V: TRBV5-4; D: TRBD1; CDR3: ASSSGQGTYEQY
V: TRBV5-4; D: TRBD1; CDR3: ASSLGQVAGNTIY
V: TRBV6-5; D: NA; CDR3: ASSYTDYNEQF
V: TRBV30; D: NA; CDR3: AWRSSSYNEQF
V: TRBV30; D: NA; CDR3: AWSVLGKGYTEAF
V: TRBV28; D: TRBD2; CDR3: ASSKISGTSPDTQY
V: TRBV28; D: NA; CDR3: ASSLSTWGDHGYT
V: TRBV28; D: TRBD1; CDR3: ASRADRVQETQY
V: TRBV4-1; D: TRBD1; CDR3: ASSPPDRGSQPQH
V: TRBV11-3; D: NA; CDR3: ASSLGGDRVNTEAF
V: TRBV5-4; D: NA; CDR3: ASSLSKETQY
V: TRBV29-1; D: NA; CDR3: SVEDGQNYGYT
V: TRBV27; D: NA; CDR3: ASSSFSVEQETQY
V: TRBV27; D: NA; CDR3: ASTTWGRQGGYT
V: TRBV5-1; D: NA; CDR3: ASSEMGPLGDTQY
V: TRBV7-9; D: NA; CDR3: ASRQKGPPYNEQF
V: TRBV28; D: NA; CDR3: ASSRTGVQFTDTQY
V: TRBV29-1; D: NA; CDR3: SVGGTDEQF
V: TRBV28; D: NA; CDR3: ASSWGHRYEQY
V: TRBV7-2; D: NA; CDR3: ASSVSRVGTDTQY
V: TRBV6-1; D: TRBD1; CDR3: ASSEYGQVNTEAF
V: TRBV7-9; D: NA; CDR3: ASSLGARTYEQY
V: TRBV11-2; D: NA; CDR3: ASSYRAGTGELF
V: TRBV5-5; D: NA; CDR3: ASSLAVARETQY
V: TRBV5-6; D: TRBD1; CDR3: ASSFFDRATNTEAF
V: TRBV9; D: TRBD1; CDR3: ASSASTGGGYT
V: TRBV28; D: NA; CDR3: AISLIWAGNTGELF